This entry lists 22 T cell receptor beta chains sequenced from one sample in a study of T cell changes during pregnancy in multiple sclerosis. Generated by immunoSEQ multiplex PCR, the TCRdb table keeps only in-frame clones and is missing some. The sample lists approximately 30,000 clones, roughly nine tenths seen once, with approximately 4.7% in the top ten. Sequences were derived from CD8+ T cells from peripheral blood mononuclear cells, sampled in the first trimester of pregnancy. The receptors come from a female donor with multiple sclerosis, enrolled in a pregnancy study.

This chain connects TRBV19 to TRBJ2-3, with 8 bases that match TRBD2. CDR3 size: 15 residues. Per germline, CDR1 LNHDA and CDR2 SQIVND (reference sequence). V lost 6 bases and J lost 1; bases outside the gene matches: 6. In DNA, the CDR3 is TGTGCCAGTAGCTTCTCGACTAGCGGCACAGATACGCAGTATTTT. The encoded protein is CASSFSTSGTDTQYF.

The chain combines TRBV4-3 with TRBJ2-7; maybe TRBD1 (6 bases). The CDR3 runs 14 residues. With 1 base removed from V and 5 bases from J, the gap between germline ends came to 12 bases. Per germline, CDR1 LGHNA and CDR2 YSLEER. CDR3 residues: CASSQGQGWDEQYF. The CDR3 bases are TGCGCCAGCAGCCAAGGGCAGGGGTGGGACGAGCAGTACTTC.

The chain couples TRBV27 to TRBJ2-3, with 9 positions matching TRBD2. The CDR3 is made up of 16 amino acids. Trimming cost V 1 base and J 4 bases; bases outside gene matches: 6. In germline, CDR1 is MNHEY, CDR2 SMNVEV (reference sequence). The CDR3 DNA reads TGTGCCAGCAGTTTATTAGCGGGAGAGGGCCCAGATACGCAGTATTTT. It encodes CASSLLAGEGPDTQYF.

This clone is medium-sized in the sample. V gene TRBV6-4 combines with J gene TRBJ2-2; D might be TRBD1 (6 bases). Germline-derived CDR1 and CDR2 are MRHNA and SNTAGT. Trimming shortened V by 4 bases and J by 4 bases, and 10 bases separated the two germline ends. The CDR3 runs 14 residues. In DNA form, the CDR3 reads TGTGCCAGCAGTGCACAGGGTCCCACCGGGGAGCTGTTTTTT. This sequence encodes CASSAQGPTGELFF.

The chain recombines TRBV4-1 with TRBJ1-4, with 9 bases aligning to TRBD1. Germline-derived CDR1 and CDR2 are MGHRA and YSYEKL. This CDR3 has 16 residues. V shed 0 bases and J 8 bases; nucleotides not matched to a gene: 7. CDR3 protein: CASSQDSGTGLEKLFF. As DNA, the CDR3 is TGCGCCAGCAGCCAAGACTCGGGGACAGGGTTGGAAAAACTGTTTTTT.

The chain has TRBV6-5 and TRBJ2-3, with 10 positions matching TRBD2. This CDR3 spans 16 amino acids. The V gene's germline CDR1 is MNHEY and CDR2 SVGAGI. V was pared by 2 bases and J by 2 bases, with 4 bases of the junction left unmatched. The CDR3, as DNA: TGTGCCAGCAGTTACCTAGCGGGAGTCCCCACAGATACGCAGTATTTT. Translated, it gives CASSYLAGVPTDTQYF.

This clone appeared a single time. The genes are TRBV30 and TRBJ1-3, with unresolved D. The germline V and J ends were trimmed by 4 bases and 0 bases, with 10 bases remaining between them. The CDR3 runs to 14 residues. Germline V CDR1 and CDR2: GTSNPN, SVGIG (reference sequence). The CDR3 protein is CAWNNYRSGNTIYF. CDR3 DNA: TGTGCCTGGAACAATTACCGCTCTGGAAACACCATATATTTT.

The chain joins TRBV6-4 to TRBJ1-3; no clear D gene. Germline V lookup: CDR1 MRHNA, CDR2 SNTAGT. The CDR3 is made up of 15 amino acids. With 2 bases removed from V and 0 bases from J, the gap between germline ends came to 8 bases. The CDR3 DNA reads as TGTGCCAGCAGTGACAGGGCGGGCTCTGGAAACACCATATATTTT. The encoded protein is CASSDRAGSGNTIYF.

The CDR3 protein is CASTAEEIANYGYTF. In DNA, the CDR3 is TGTGCCAGCACCGCCGAGGAGATAGCTAACTATGGCTACACCTTC. This chain connects TRBV7-9 to TRBJ1-2; D gene ambiguous. This CDR3 spans 15 amino acids. Germline lookup yields CDR1 SEHNR and CDR2 FQNEAQ (reference sequence). Trimming took 7 bases from V and 0 from J, leaving 15 bases between them.

V is TRBV11-2 and J is TRBJ2-4; 14 bases are shared with TRBD2. With 5 bases clipped from V and 15 bases from J, the junction kept 6 bases outside the gene matches. This CDR3 region has 13 residues. The V gene's germline CDR1 is SGHAT and CDR2 FQNNGV. As DNA, the CDR3 is TGTGCCAGCAGCCCGACTAGCGGGAGGGCCCCGTACTTC. Protein sequence: CASSPTSGRAPYF.

The chain carries TRBV5-6 and TRBJ1-2, with a possible D match to TRBD1 (5 bases). Germline-derived CDR1 and CDR2 are SGHDT and YYEEEE. V was clipped by 0 bases and J by 1 base, with 13 bases between them. The CDR3 sequence is 16 residues long. CDR3 loop: CASSLARQGVNYGYTF. The CDR3 coding sequence is TGTGCCAGCAGCTTGGCCCGGCAGGGTGTTAACTATGGCTACACCTTC.

The V gene is TRBV7-2, the J gene TRBJ2-7, with D possibly TRBD2 on 6 matching bases. Trimming left V 1 base short and J 3 bases short, with 10 bases between. The length of the CDR3 is 14 residues. From germline, CDR1 is SGHTA and CDR2 FQGNSA. The CDR3 sequence is CASSLDPGDYEQYF. CDR3 DNA: TGTGCCAGCAGCTTAGATCCGGGAGACTACGAGCAGTACTTC. Full variable domain (outside the CDR3, taken from reference TRBV7-2 and TRBJ2-7): GAGVSQSPSNKVTEKGKDVELRCDPISGHTALYWYRQSLGQGLEFLIYFQGNSAPDKSGLPSDRFSAERTGGSVSTLTIQRTQQEDSAVYLCASSLDPGDYEQYFGPGTRLTVT.

The gene calls are TRBV28 and TRBJ2-2; 10 bases are shared with TRBD2. The CDR3 extends over 16 amino acids. V lost 6 bases and J lost 1; bases outside the gene matches: 5. Germline V CDR1 and CDR2: MDHEN, SYDVKM. The CDR3 sequence is CASRPSGRENTGELFF. CDR3 bases: TGTGCCAGCAGGCCTAGCGGGAGAGAGAACACCGGGGAGCTGTTTTTT.

The gene calls are TRBV29-1 and TRBJ2-2, with a tentative D call TRBD1 (5 bases). V was cut by 2 bases and J by 6 bases, with 10 bases left in between. The germline V gene encodes CDR1 SQVTM and CDR2 ANQGSEA. The length of the CDR3 is 13 residues. This CDR3 reads CSVESRAAGELFF. For the CDR3, the DNA is TGCAGCGTTGAATCCAGGGCGGCCGGGGAGCTGTTTTTT.

The chain recombines TRBV6-4 with TRBJ2-1; D is possibly TRBD2 (5 bases). Trimming stripped 6 bases from V and 5 bases from J, with 17 bases between. Germline values: CDR1 MRHNA, CDR2 SNTAGT. This CDR3 is 15 amino acids long. For the CDR3, the DNA is TGTGCCAGCAGCCCGTACGGGATCTCAAACAATGAGCAGTTCTTC. It translates to CASSPYGISNNEQFF.

This clone was observed once. The V call is TRBV12-2, the J call TRBJ1-5. TRBV12-2 is annotated as a pseudogene. The CDR3 loop spans 18 amino acids. The CDR3 nucleotides read TGTGCAAGTCGCTTTAATTCCCGAGGGCTAGGCCGCAATCAGCCCCAGCATTTT. This encodes CASRFNSRGLGRNQPQHF.

The genes are TRBV27 and TRBJ2-7, with TRBD2 matching over 7 bases. V was clipped by 3 bases and J by 3 bases; unmatched bases: 5. Germline V lookup: CDR1 MNHEY, CDR2 SMNVEV (reference sequence). This CDR3 spans 14 amino acids. CDR3 sequence (DNA): TGTGCCAGCAGTTTCGCTAGCGGATACTACGAGCAGTACTTC. It encodes CASSFASGYYEQYF.

The V and J genes are TRBV13 and TRBJ2-1; the D is unclear. Trimming shortened V by 1 base and J by 6 bases, and 13 bases separated the two germline ends. The CDR3 extends over 15 amino acids. Germline V gene sequence: CDR1 PRHDT, CDR2 FYEKMQ (reference sequence). CDR3 amino acids: CASSLADIGPNEQFF. CDR3 DNA sequence: TGTGCCAGCAGCTTAGCCGACATAGGTCCCAATGAGCAGTTCTTC.

The J gene is TRBJ2-3, the V gene TRBV7-3; 9 bases line up with TRBD1. This CDR3 has 14 amino acids. The V and J ends lost 5 bases and 5 bases, in that order; junction bases with no gene match: 5. Germline CDR1 and CDR2: SGHTA and FQGTGA. CDR3 sequence: CASSPTGGRDTQYF. Here the CDR3 DNA reads TGTGCCAGCAGCCCAACAGGGGGCAGAGATACGCAGTATTTT.

The chain joins TRBV7-9 to TRBJ2-2; TRBD1 aligns across 8 bases. The CDR3 length is 16 residues. V lost 5 bases to trimming and J lost 2 bases; unmatched junction nucleotides: 7. Germline V gene lookup returns CDR1 SEHNR and CDR2 FQNEAQ (reference sequence). The CDR3 here is CASSQTGEPNTGELFF. DNA for the CDR3: TGTGCCAGCAGCCAGACAGGGGAACCAAACACCGGGGAGCTGTTTTTT. The whole variable domain, filled in from reference TRBV7-9 and TRBJ2-2, reads DTGVSQNPRHKITKRGQNVTFRCDPISEHNRLYWYRQTLGQGPEFLTYFQNEAQLEKSRLLSDRFSAERPKGSFSTLEIQRTEQGDSAMYLCASSQTGEPNTGELFFGEGSRLTVL.

The genes are TRBV28 and TRBJ2-7, with 9 positions matching TRBD2. This CDR3 contains 15 residues. The junction had 10 bases not matched to a gene; V was cut back by 6 bases and J by 4 bases. Germline V lookup: CDR1 MDHEN, CDR2 SYDVKM. The CDR3 loop reads CASRDPGLAEYEQYF. In DNA form, the CDR3 reads TGTGCCAGCAGAGACCCGGGACTAGCTGAATACGAGCAGTACTTC. Based on the CDR3 plus reference TRBV28 and TRBJ2-7, the full variable domain is DVKVTQSSRYLVKRTGEKVFLECVQDMDHENMFWYRQDPGLGLRLIYFSYDVKMKEKGDIPEGYSVSREKKERFSLILESASTNQTSMYLCASRDPGLAEYEQYFGPGTRLTVT.

The chain couples TRBV19 to TRBJ1-1; the D gene is possibly TRBD1 (5 bases). This CDR3 comprises 13 residues. The V and J ends lost 7 bases and 8 bases respectively, with 17 bases between them. Germline V lookup: CDR1 LNHDA, CDR2 SQIVND (reference sequence). Written as DNA, the CDR3 is TGTGCCAGTACCCCAGTTGGGGCCCCGGAAGCTTTCTTT. Translation: CASTPVGAPEAFF.